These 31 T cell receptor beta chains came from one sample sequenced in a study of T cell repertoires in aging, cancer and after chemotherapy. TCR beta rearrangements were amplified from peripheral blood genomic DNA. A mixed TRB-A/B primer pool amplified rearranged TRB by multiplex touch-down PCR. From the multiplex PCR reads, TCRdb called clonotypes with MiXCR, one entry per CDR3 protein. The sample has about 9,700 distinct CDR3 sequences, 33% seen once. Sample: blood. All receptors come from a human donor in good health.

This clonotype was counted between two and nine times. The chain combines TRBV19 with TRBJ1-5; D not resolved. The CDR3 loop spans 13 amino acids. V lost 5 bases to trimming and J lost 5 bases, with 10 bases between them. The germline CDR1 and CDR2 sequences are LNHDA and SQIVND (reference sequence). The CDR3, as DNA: TGTGCCAGTAGTCCCAATGGGGATCAGCCCCAGCATTTT. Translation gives CASSPNGDQPQHF.

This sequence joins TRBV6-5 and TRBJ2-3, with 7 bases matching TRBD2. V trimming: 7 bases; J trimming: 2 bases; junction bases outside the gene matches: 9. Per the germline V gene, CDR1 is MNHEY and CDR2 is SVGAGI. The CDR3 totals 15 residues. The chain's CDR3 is CASTAGERDTDTQYF. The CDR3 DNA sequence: TGTGCCAGCACCGCCGGGGAGCGGGACACAGATACGCAGTATTTT.

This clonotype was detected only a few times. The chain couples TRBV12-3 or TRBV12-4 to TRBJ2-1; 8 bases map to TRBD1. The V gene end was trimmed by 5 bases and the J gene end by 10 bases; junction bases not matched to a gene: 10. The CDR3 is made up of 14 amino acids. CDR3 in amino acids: CASSRQGSEGEQFF. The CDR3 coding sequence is TGTGCCAGCAGTAGACAGGGGTCGGAGGGAGAGCAGTTCTTC.

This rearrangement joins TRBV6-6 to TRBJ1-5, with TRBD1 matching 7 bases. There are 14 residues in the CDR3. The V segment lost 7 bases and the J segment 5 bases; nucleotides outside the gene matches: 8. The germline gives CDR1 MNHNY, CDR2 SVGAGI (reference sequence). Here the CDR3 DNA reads TGTGCCAGCAAGGTTGGTACAGGGGATCAGCCCCAGCATTTT. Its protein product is CASKVGTGDQPQHF.

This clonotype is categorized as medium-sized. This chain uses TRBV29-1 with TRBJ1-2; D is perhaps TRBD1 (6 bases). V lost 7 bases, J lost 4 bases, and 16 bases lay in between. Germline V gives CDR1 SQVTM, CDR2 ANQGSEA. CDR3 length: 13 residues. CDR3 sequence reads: CSALLQGTYGYTF. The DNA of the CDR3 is TGCAGCGCCTTATTACAGGGCACCTATGGCTACACCTTC.

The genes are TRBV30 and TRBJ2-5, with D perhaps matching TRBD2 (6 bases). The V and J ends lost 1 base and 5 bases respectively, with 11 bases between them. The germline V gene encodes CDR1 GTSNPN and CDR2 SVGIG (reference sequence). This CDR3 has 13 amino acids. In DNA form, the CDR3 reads TGTGCCTGGAGTGGGAGGGCCGCGGAGACCCAGTACTTC. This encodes CAWSGRAAETQYF.

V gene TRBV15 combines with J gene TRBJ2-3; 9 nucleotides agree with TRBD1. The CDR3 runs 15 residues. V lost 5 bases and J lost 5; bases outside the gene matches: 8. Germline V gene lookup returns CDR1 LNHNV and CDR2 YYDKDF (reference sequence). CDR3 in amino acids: CATSARGQGRDTQYF. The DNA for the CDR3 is TGTGCCACCAGCGCCCGGGGACAGGGTAGAGATACGCAGTATTTT. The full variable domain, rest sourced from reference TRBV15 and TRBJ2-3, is DAMVIQNPRYQVTQFGKPVTLSCSQTLNHNVMYWYQQKSSQAPKLLFHYYDKDFNNEADTPDNFQSRRPNTSFCFLDIRSPGLGDTAMYLCATSARGQGRDTQYFGPGTRLTVL.

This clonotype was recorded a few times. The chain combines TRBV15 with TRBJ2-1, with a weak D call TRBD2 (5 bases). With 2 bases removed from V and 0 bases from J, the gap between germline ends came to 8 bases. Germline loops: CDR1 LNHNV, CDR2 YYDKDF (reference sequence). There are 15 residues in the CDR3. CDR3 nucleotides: TGTGCCACCAGCAGAAGGGAGAGCTCCTACAATGAGCAGTTCTTC. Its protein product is CATSRRESSYNEQFF.

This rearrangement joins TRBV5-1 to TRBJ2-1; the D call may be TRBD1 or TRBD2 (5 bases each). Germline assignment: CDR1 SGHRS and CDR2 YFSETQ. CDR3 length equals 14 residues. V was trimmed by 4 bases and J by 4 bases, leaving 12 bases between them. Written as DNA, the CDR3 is TGCGCCAGCAGCCCCTCCGGGGCTTACAATGAGCAGTTCTTC. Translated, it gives CASSPSGAYNEQFF.

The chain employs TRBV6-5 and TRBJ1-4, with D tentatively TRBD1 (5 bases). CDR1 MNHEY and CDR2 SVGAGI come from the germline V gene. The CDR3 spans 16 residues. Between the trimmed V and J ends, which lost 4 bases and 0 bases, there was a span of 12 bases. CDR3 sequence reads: CASSWGLGATNEKLFF. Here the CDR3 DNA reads TGTGCCAGCAGTTGGGGCTTAGGAGCAACTAATGAAAAACTGTTTTTT.

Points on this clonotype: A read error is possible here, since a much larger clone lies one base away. CDR3 bases: TGCAGCGCAGGGGGGGGGAGCGGAACCGGGGGGCTGTTTTTT. Translation gives CSAGGGSGTGGLFF. The chain has TRBV29-1 and TRBJ2-2, with D possibly called TRBD1 or TRBD2 (7 bases each). Germline V lookup: CDR1 SQVTM, CDR2 ANQGSEA. The CDR3 extends over 14 amino acids.

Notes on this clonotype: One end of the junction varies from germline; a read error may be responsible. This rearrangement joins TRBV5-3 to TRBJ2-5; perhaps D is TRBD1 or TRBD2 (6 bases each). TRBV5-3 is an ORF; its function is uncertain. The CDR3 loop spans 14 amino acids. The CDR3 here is CASSSPRGLETQYF. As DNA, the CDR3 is TGCGCCAGCAGCTCCCCCCGGGGGCTGGAGACCCAGTACTTC.

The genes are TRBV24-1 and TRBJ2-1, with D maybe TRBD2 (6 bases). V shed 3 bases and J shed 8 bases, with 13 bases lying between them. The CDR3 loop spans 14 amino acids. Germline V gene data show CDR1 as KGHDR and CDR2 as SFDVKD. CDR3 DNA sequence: TGTGCCACCAGTGATCAGTGGACGGGGGATGAGCAGTTCTTC. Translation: CATSDQWTGDEQFF.

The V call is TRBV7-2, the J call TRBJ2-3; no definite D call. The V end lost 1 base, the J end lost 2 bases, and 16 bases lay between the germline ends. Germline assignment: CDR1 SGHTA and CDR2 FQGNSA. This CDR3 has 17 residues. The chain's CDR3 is CASSLVSSLSYTDTQYF. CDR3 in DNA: TGTGCCAGCAGCTTAGTGTCTTCCCTAAGCTACACAGATACGCAGTATTTT. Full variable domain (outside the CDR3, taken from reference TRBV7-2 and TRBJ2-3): GAGVSQSPSNKVTEKGKDVELRCDPISGHTALYWYRQSLGQGLEFLIYFQGNSAPDKSGLPSDRFSAERTGGSVSTLTIQRTQQEDSAVYLCASSLVSSLSYTDTQYFGPGTRLTVL.

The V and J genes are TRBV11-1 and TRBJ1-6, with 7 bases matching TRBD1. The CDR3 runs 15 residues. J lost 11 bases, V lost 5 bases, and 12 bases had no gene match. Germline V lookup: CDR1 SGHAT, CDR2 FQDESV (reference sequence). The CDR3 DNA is TGTGCCAGCAGCCAACCAGACAGGGTACGCGCACCCCTCCACTTT. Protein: CASSQPDRVRAPLHF.

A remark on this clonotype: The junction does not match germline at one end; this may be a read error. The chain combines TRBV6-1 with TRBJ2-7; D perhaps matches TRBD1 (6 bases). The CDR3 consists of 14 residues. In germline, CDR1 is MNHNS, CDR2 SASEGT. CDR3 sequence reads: CASNGQIPSYEHYF. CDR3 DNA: TGTGCCAGCAATGGACAGATCCCCTCCTACGAGCATTACTTC.

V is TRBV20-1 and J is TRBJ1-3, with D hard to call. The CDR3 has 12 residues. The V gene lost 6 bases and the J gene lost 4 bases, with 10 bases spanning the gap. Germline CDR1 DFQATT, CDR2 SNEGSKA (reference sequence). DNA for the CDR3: TGCAGTGCGCTTCTTCGGGGAAACACCATATATTTT. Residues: CSALLRGNTIYF.

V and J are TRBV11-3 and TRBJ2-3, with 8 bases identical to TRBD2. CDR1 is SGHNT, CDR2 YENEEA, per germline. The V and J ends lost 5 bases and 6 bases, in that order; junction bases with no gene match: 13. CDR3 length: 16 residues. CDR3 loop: CASSQGLVGTFDTQYF. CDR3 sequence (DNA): TGTGCCAGCAGCCAGGGACTAGTCGGGACGTTTGATACGCAGTATTTT.

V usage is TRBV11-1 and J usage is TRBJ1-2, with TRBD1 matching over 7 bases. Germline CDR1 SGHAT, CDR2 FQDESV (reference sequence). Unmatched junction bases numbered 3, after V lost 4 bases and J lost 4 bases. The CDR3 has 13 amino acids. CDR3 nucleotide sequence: TGTGCCAGCAGCTACCACAGGGGCTATGGCTACACCTTC. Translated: CASSYHRGYGYTF.

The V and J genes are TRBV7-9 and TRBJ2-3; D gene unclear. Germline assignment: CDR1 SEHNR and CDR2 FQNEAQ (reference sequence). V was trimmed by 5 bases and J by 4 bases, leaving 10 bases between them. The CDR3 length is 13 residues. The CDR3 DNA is TGTGCCAGCAGCCCCGTTGGGCCAGATACGCAGTATTTT. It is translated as CASSPVGPDTQYF. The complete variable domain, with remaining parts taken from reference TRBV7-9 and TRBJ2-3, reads DTGVSQNPRHKITKRGQNVTFRCDPISEHNRLYWYRQTLGQGPEFLTYFQNEAQLEKSRLLSDRFSAERPKGSFSTLEIQRTEQGDSAMYLCASSPVGPDTQYFGPGTRLTVL.

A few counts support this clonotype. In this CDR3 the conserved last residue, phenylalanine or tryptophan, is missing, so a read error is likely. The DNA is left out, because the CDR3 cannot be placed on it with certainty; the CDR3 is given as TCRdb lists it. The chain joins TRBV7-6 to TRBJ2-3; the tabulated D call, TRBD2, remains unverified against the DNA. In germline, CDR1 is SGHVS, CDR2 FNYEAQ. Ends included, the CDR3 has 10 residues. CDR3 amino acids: CARSLTSRLI.

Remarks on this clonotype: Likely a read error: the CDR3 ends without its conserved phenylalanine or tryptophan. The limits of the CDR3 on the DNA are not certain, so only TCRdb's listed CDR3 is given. The CDR3 reads CASSLGRATSHI. The chain recombines TRBV11-1 with TRBJ2-7; the table's D call TRBD1 went unverified against the DNA. The CDR3 is 12 residues long, ends included. From germline, CDR1 is SGHAT and CDR2 FQDESV (reference sequence).

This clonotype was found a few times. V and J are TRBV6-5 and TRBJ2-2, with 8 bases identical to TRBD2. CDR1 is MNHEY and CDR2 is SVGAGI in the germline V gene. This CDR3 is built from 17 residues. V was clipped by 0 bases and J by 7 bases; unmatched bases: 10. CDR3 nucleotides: TGTGCCAGCAGTTACTCGAGAGCGGGGGTTTACATCGGGGAGCTGTTTTTT. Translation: CASSYSRAGVYIGELFF.

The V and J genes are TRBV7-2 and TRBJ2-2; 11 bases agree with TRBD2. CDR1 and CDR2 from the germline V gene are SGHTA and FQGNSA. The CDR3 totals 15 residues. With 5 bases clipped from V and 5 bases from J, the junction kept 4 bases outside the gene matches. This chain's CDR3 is CASSPGLAVTGELFF. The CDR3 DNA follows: TGTGCCAGCAGCCCGGGACTAGCGGTAACCGGGGAGCTGTTTTTT.

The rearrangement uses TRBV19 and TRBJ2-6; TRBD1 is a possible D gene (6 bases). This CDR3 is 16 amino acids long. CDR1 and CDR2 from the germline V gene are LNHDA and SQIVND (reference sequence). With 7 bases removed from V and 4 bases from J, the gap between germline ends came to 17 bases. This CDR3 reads CASTPTWTAGANVLTF. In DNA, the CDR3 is TGTGCCAGTACCCCTACCTGGACAGCGGGGGCCAACGTCCTGACTTTC.

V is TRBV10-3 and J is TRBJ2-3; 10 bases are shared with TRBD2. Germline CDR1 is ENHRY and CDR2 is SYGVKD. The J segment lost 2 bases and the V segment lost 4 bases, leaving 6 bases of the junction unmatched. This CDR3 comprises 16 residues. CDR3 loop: CAISGGSGGITDTQYF. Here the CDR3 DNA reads TGTGCCATCAGTGGCGGTAGCGGGGGGATCACAGATACGCAGTATTTT.

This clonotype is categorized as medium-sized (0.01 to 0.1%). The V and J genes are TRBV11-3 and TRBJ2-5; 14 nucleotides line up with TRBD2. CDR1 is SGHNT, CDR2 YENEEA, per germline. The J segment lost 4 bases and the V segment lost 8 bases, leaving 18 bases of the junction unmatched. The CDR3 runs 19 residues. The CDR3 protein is CASVSPFTRLAGGRETQYF. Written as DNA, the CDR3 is TGTGCCAGCGTCTCTCCTTTTACGAGACTAGCGGGGGGGCGAGAGACCCAGTACTTC.

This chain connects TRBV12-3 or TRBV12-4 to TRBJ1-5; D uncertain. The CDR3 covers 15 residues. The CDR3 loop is CASGLDRAGYQPQHF. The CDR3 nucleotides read TGTGCTAGTGGTTTGGACCGGGCCGGGTATCAGCCCCAGCATTTT.

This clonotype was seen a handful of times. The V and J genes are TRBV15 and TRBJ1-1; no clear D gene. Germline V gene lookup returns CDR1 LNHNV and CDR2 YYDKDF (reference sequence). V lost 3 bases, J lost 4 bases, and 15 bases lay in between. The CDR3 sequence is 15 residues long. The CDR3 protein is CATSRALAGATEAFF. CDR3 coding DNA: TGTGCCACCAGCAGGGCACTCGCCGGAGCCACTGAAGCTTTCTTT.

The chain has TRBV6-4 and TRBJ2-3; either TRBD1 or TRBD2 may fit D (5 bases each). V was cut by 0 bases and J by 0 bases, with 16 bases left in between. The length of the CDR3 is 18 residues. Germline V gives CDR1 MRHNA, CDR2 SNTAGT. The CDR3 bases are TGTGCCAGCAGTGACTCGACAGTTGGGGACCGGAGCACAGATACGCAGTATTTT. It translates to CASSDSTVGDRSTDTQYF.

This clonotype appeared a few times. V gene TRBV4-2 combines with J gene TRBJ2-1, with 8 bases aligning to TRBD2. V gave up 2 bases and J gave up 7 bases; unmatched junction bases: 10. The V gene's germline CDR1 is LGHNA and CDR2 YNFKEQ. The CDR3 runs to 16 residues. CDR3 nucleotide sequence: TGTGCCAGCAGCCAACTAGGCGGGAGGATTGGGAATGAGCAGTTCTTC. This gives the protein CASSQLGGRIGNEQFF.